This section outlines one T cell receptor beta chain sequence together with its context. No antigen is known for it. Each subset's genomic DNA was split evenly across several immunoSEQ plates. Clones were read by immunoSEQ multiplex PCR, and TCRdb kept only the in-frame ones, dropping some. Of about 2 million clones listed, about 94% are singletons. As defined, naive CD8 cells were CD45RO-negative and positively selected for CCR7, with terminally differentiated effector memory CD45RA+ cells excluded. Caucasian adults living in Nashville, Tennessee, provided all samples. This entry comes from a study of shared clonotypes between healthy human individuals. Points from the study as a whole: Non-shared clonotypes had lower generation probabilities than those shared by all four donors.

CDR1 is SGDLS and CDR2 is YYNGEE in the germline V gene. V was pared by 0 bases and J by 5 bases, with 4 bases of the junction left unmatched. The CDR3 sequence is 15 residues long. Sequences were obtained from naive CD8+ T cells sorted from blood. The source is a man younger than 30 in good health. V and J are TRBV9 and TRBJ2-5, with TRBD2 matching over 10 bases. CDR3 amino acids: CASSVGSGGQETQYF. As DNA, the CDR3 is TGTGCCAGCAGCGTAGGTAGCGGGGGGCAGGAGACCCAGTACTTC.